A selection of T cell receptor beta chains follows, all from one sample in a study of preoperative IRX-2 immunotherapy in early breast cancer. Sequencing used immunoSEQ multiplex PCR; TCRdb keeps in-frame clones, though not all of them. Among 23,000 or so clones listed, around 87% were seen once. The sequencing used tumor tissue, collected after IRX-2 immunotherapy. The receptor source for this set is a human donor with breast cancer. CDR3s include the opening cysteine and the closing phenylalanine or tryptophan. A D gene is named only where the DNA matches it firmly. Size values are once, few and many counts, or a class for expanded clones, and some rows have none.

V gene	clone size	D gene	J gene	CDR3 length	CDR3 protein	CDR3 DNA
TRBV4-2	few	-	TRBJ2-6	16	CASSQERGSGANVLTF	TGTGCCAGCAGCCAAGAGAGGGGCTCTGGGGCCAACGTCCTGACTTTC
TRBV14	few	TRBD2	TRBJ2-1	15	CASSQGPAGGNEQFF	TGTGCCAGCAGCCAAGGTCCAGCGGGAGGAAATGAGCAGTTCTTC
TRBV7-8	-	-	TRBJ2-1	13	CASRRRVNNEQFF	TGTGCCAGCAGGAGACGGGTGAACAATGAGCAGTTCTTC
TRBV5-4	-	-	TRBJ1-1	15	CASSFPQGPNTEAFF	TGTGCCAGCAGCTTCCCCCAGGGCCCGAACACTGAAGCTTTCTTT
TRBV16	-	-	TRBJ1-5	15	CASSQSGAGREPQHF	TGTGCCAGCAGCCAATCGGGAGCAGGGAGAGAGCCCCAGCATTTT
TRBV6-4	-	-	TRBJ1-1	13	CASSPLGQGEAFF	TGTGCCAGCAGTCCCCTTGGGCAGGGTGAAGCTTTCTTT
TRBV19	-	-	TRBJ1-2	19	CASSPKGGSMGVRNYGYTF	TGTGCCAGTAGTCCAAAAGGGGGTTCGATGGGCGTGAGGAACTATGGCTACACCTTC
TRBV19	-	-	TRBJ1-2	15	CASSIPQQGRDGYTF	TGTGCCAGTAGTATACCCCAACAGGGCCGCGACGGCTACACCTTC
TRBV16	-	TRBD1	TRBJ1-3	19	CASSPRAGTGSGSGNTIYF	TGTGCCAGCAGCCCTCGTGCCGGGACAGGTTCGGGCTCTGGAAACACCATATATTTT
TRBV19	-	-	TRBJ2-4	14	CASRDGLAKNIQYF	TGTGCCAGTAGGGATGGTCTAGCCAAAAACATTCAGTACTTC
TRBV19	-	-	TRBJ1-4	14	CATDGTATNEKLFF	TGTGCCACCGACGGAACTGCAACTAATGAAAAACTGTTTTTT
TRBV25-1	-	TRBD1	TRBJ2-1	16	CASSVPGQGTWNEQFF	TGTGCCAGCAGTGTACCGGGACAGGGGACATGGAATGAGCAGTTCTTC
TRBV4-1	once	TRBD1	TRBJ2-7	14	CASSQVTGVVEQYF	TGCGCCAGCAGCCAAGTGACAGGGGTTGTGGAGCAGTACTTC
TRBV19	-	TRBD1	TRBJ1-1	15	CASTEGDRENTEAFF	TGTGCCAGTACTGAGGGGGACAGGGAGAACACTGAAGCTTTCTTT
TRBV15	-	-	TRBJ2-2	12	CATSRLSGELFF	TGTGCCACCAGCAGATTAAGCGGGGAGCTGTTTTTT
TRBV14	-	TRBD2	TRBJ2-2	15	CASSQSLAYTGELFF	TGTGCCAGCAGCCAGTCACTAGCGTACACCGGGGAGCTGTTTTTT
TRBV5-1	-	-	TRBJ1-5	14	CASSLASGDQPQHF	TGCGCCAGCAGCTTGGCAAGTGGGGATCAGCCCCAGCATTTT
TRBV29-1	few	-	TRBJ1-5	13	CSIRDNYNQPQHF	TGCAGTATTAGGGACAACTACAATCAGCCCCAGCATTTT
TRBV18	-	-	TRBJ1-5	17	CASSPVGGGDSNQPQHF	TGTGCCAGCTCACCAGTCGGAGGGGGTGATAGCAATCAGCCCCAGCATTTT
TRBV10-2	-	TRBD2	TRBJ2-1	16	CASSSDGLAGGREQFF	TGCGCCAGTAGCAGTGACGGGCTAGCGGGGGGTCGGGAGCAGTTCTTC
TRBV9	-	-	TRBJ2-7	15	CASSVGAAGSHEQYF	TGTGCCAGCAGCGTAGGAGCGGCAGGGTCACACGAGCAGTACTTC
TRBV6-5	few	-	TRBJ1-5	15	CASSAGIYSNQPQHF	TGTGCCAGCAGCGCCGGGATTTATAGCAATCAGCCCCAGCATTTT
TRBV9	-	TRBD1	TRBJ2-7	14	CASSVAGGDYEQYF	TGTGCCAGCAGCGTAGCAGGGGGCGACTACGAGCAGTACTTC
TRBV10-3	-	-	TRBJ1-5	13	CAISTEGNQPQHF	TGTGCCATCAGTACAGAGGGCAATCAGCCCCAGCATTTT
TRBV7-9	-	-	TRBJ2-2	12	CASSLDTGELFF	TGTGCCAGCAGCTTAGACACCGGGGAGCTGTTTTTT
TRBV7-8	-	-	TRBJ1-1	12	CASSLVGDKAFF	TGTGCCAGCAGCTTAGTTGGGGACAAAGCTTTCTTT